The source of this T cell receptor (beta chain) is a study of T cell repertoires in cytomegalovirus infection. Study context: CMV infection together with matching HLA type was indicated by public TCR beta signatures.

CDR1 ENHRY and CDR2 SYGVKD come from the germline V gene. The CDR3 runs 12 residues. Trimming took 0 bases from V and 11 from J, leaving 10 bases between them. TCRdb reprocessed the reads via MiXCR and lists one record per CDR3 protein. The sample consists of 290,000 or so distinct CDR3 sequences, about 26% of them appearing once. This clonotype has more than one count but fewer than ten. This chain connects TRBV10-3 to TRBJ1-1; D is ambiguous. Sequenced sample: PBMCs. This clonotype originated in a human donor in good health (CMV status not recorded). Some clones in this sample may be carry-over from other donors' samples. This CDR3 is CAISESTDRAFF. The CDR3 DNA follows: TGTGCCATCAGTGAGTCGACGGACCGGGCTTTCTTT.